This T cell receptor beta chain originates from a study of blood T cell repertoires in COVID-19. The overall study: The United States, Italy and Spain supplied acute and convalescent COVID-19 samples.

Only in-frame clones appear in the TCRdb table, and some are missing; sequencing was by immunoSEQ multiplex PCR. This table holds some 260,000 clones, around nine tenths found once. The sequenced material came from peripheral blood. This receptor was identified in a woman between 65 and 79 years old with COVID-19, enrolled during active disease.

This chain's CDR3 is CASSQDPGQETQYF. CDR3 coding DNA: TGCGCCAGCAGCCAAGATCCAGGGCAAGAGACCCAGTACTTC. This chain connects TRBV4-1 to TRBJ2-5, with D possibly matching TRBD1 (5 bases). Trimming cost V 0 bases and J 2 bases, with 7 bases left between them. The germline gives CDR1 MGHRA, CDR2 YSYEKL. The CDR3 extends over 14 amino acids.